A single sample gave rise to the 28 T cell receptor beta chains below, sequenced in a study of blood T cell repertoires in COVID-19. TCRdb's table, derived via immunoSEQ multiplex PCR, lists solely in-frame clones and lacks some. The sample has fewer than 250,000 clones, approximately 91% seen once. Source material: peripheral blood. These receptors were taken from a man aged 30-40 years with COVID-19, enrolled during active disease.

This chain uses TRBV11-2 with TRBJ2-1; D is unclear. Germline assignment: CDR1 SGHAT and CDR2 FQNNGV. The CDR3 totals 14 residues. Trimming shortened V by 1 base and J by 4 bases, and 8 bases separated the two germline ends. As DNA, the CDR3 is TGTGCCAGCAGCTTAGCGGGTGGATACAATGAGCAGTTCTTC. It codes for CASSLAGGYNEQFF. Full variable domain (rest looked up from reference TRBV11-2 and TRBJ2-1): EAGVAQSPRYKIIEKRQSVAFWCNPISGHATLYWYQQILGQGPKLLIQFQNNGVVDDSQLPKDRFSAERLKGVDSTLKIQPAKLEDSAVYLCASSLAGGYNEQFFGPGTRLTVL.

The J gene is TRBJ1-2, the V gene TRBV7-9; D not certain. CDR3 length: 12 amino acids. CDR1 SEHNR and CDR2 FQNEAQ come from the germline V gene (reference sequence). V lost 1 base and J lost 6, with 6 bases in between. The chain's CDR3 is CASSLVEDGYTF. CDR3 DNA sequence: TGTGCCAGCAGCTTAGTCGAGGATGGCTACACCTTC.

This chain uses TRBV15 with TRBJ1-2; unclear D gene. From germline, CDR1 is LNHNV and CDR2 YYDKDF (reference sequence). Between the trimmed V and J ends, which lost 4 bases and 7 bases, there was a span of 19 bases. The CDR3 is made up of 15 amino acids. The CDR3: CATSTRITGMGGYTF. CDR3 DNA: TGTGCCACCAGCACCCGGATCACGGGGATGGGTGGCTACACCTTC.

This rearrangement joins TRBV11-2 to TRBJ2-4; D gene uncertain. The CDR3 is 16 amino acids. Germline CDR1 and CDR2: SGHAT and FQNNGV. The V and J ends lost 7 bases and 0 bases respectively, with 16 bases between them. CDR3 DNA: TGTGCCAGCACCCCTGCTGGAGACGAAGCCAAAAACATTCAGTACTTC. Its protein product is CASTPAGDEAKNIQYF. The whole variable domain, remainder taken from reference TRBV11-2 and TRBJ2-4, is EAGVAQSPRYKIIEKRQSVAFWCNPISGHATLYWYQQILGQGPKLLIQFQNNGVVDDSQLPKDRFSAERLKGVDSTLKIQPAKLEDSAVYLCASTPAGDEAKNIQYFGAGTRLSVL.

The chain recombines TRBV5-1 with TRBJ2-7, with D possibly TRBD1 on 5 matching bases. Germline lookup yields CDR1 SGHRS and CDR2 YFSETQ. V lost 0 bases and J 2 bases, leaving 9 bases between the germline ends. CDR3 length: 14 residues. Written as DNA, the CDR3 is TGCGCCAGCAGCTTGGGCAGGGCCCCCTACGAGCAGTACTTC. As protein: CASSLGRAPYEQYF.

The genes are TRBV11-1 and TRBJ1-1; D is unclear. Trimming removed 4 bases from V and 14 bases from J, with 17 bases in between. CDR1 is SGHAT, CDR2 FQDESV, per germline (reference sequence). The CDR3 runs 12 residues. The CDR3 sequence is CASSSYPGAAFF. CDR3 DNA sequence: TGTGCCAGCAGCTCCTACCCGGGTGCGGCATTCTTT.

The chain uses TRBV6-1 and TRBJ1-2, with 7 bases identical to TRBD1. After removal of 2 bases from V and 3 bases from J, the junction contained 3 bases not matched to a gene. CDR3 length equals 14 residues. The germline V gene has CDR1 MNHNS and CDR2 SASEGT. Written as DNA, the CDR3 is TGTGCCAGCAGTGAAATAGACAGGGACTATGGCTACACCTTC. Protein sequence: CASSEIDRDYGYTF.

In this sample, this clone turned up once. This chain connects TRBV9 to TRBJ1-1, with TRBD1 as a possible D gene (5 bases). With 0 bases removed from V and 4 bases from J, the gap between germline ends came to 7 bases. This CDR3 is 13 amino acids long. Germline CDR1 is SGDLS and CDR2 is YYNGEE. The chain's CDR3 is CASSVGQSTEAFF. DNA of the CDR3: TGTGCCAGCAGCGTAGGACAGAGCACTGAAGCTTTCTTT.

The chain links TRBV30 to TRBJ2-7; D might be TRBD1 (5 bases). Germline values: CDR1 GTSNPN, CDR2 SVGIG (reference sequence). The CDR3 spans 13 residues. With 5 bases removed from V and 2 bases from J, the gap between germline ends came to 13 bases. CDR3 nucleotides: TGTGCCTGGGAAGCAGGGCCCCCCTACGAGCAGTACTTC. Translating gives CAWEAGPPYEQYF.

The V call is TRBV21-1, the J call TRBJ2-1; TRBD2 is the table's D call and was not checked against the DNA. TRBV21-1 is shown as a pseudogene. The CDR3 is 13 amino acids. DNA of the CDR3: TGTGCCAGCAGCAAAAGGGCGGGGAGTGAGCAGTTCTTC. Its protein product is CASSKRAGSEQFF.

The gene calls are TRBV5-6 and TRBJ1-5, with TRBD1 matching over 10 bases. CDR1 SGHDT and CDR2 YYEEEE come from the germline V gene. The CDR3 is made up of 18 amino acids. Unmatched junction bases numbered 13, after V lost 2 bases and J lost 5 bases. The CDR3 sequence is CASSFKGTGVRMDQPQHF. Here the CDR3 DNA reads TGTGCCAGCAGCTTTAAGGGGACAGGGGTCAGGATGGATCAGCCCCAGCATTTT.

V is TRBV10-2 and J is TRBJ1-2; TRBD1 is a possible D gene (5 bases). Germline V gives CDR1 WSHSY, CDR2 SAAADI. The V gene lost 3 bases and the J gene lost 7 bases, with 15 bases spanning the gap. The CDR3 runs to 14 residues. CDR3 coding DNA: TGCGCCAGCAGTGAAAGGGGTGCTTTGCGTGGCTACACCTTC. It yields the protein CASSERGALRGYTF.

This sequence joins TRBV12-3 or TRBV12-4 and TRBJ2-2; D uncertain. Between the trimmed V and J ends, which lost 4 bases and 5 bases, there was a span of 8 bases. CDR3 length equals 13 residues. This CDR3 is CASSSRWTGELFF. Here the CDR3 DNA reads TGTGCCAGCAGTTCCCGGTGGACCGGGGAGCTGTTTTTT.

The V and J genes are TRBV11-2 and TRBJ1-1; 7 nucleotides align to TRBD1. The V and J ends lost 5 bases and 0 bases, in that order; junction bases with no gene match: 6. This CDR3 has 15 residues. CDR1 is SGHAT and CDR2 is FQNNGV in the germline V gene. For the CDR3, the DNA is TGTGCCAGCAGCCCCCGACAGGGCATGAACACTGAAGCTTTCTTT. The encoded protein is CASSPRQGMNTEAFF. Variable domain in full (rest from reference TRBV11-2 and TRBJ1-1): EAGVAQSPRYKIIEKRQSVAFWCNPISGHATLYWYQQILGQGPKLLIQFQNNGVVDDSQLPKDRFSAERLKGVDSTLKIQPAKLEDSAVYLCASSPRQGMNTEAFFGQGTRLTVV.

This clone appeared a single time. The V gene is TRBV7-9, the J gene TRBJ2-1; 10 bases match TRBD1. CDR3 length: 15 amino acids. Germline assignment: CDR1 SEHNR and CDR2 FQNEAQ (reference sequence). J lost 8 bases, V lost 6 bases, and 10 bases had no gene match. The CDR3 DNA sequence: TGTGCCAGCAGTGGAGGGACAGGGGTCCCCCATGAGCAGTTCTTC. It yields the protein CASSGGTGVPHEQFF.

This clone was seen a few times. The rearrangement joins TRBV4-1 to TRBJ1-5; no clear D. V was trimmed by 0 bases and J by 10 bases, leaving 13 bases between them. The germline V gene has CDR1 MGHRA and CDR2 YSYEKL. The CDR3 is 14 residues long. The CDR3 is CASSQEGTGKPQHF. The DNA of the CDR3 is TGCGCCAGCAGCCAAGAGGGCACCGGGAAACCCCAGCATTTT.

The chain employs TRBV6-1 and TRBJ2-1; tentatively, D is TRBD2 (5 bases). The V gene lost 3 bases and the J gene lost 8 bases, with 17 bases spanning the gap. Germline-derived CDR1 and CDR2 are MNHNS and SASEGT. This CDR3 contains 15 residues. The CDR3 DNA sequence: TGTGCCAGCAGTGATTCGGTAGGCCTGGGAGATGAGCAGTTCTTC. Translating it yields CASSDSVGLGDEQFF.

V and J are TRBV30 and TRBJ2-1; 8 bases match TRBD2. The germline CDR1 and CDR2 sequences are GTSNPN and SVGIG (reference sequence). CDR3 length: 16 amino acids. The trim removed 0 bases at V and 6 bases at J, leaving 10 bases unmatched. The DNA of the CDR3 is TGTGCCTGGAGTGTGGGTGCGGGGGGTAGGACCAATGAGCAGTTCTTC. It encodes CAWSVGAGGRTNEQFF.

The chain couples TRBV6-5 to TRBJ1-1; 8 positions agree with TRBD1. CDR1 is MNHEY, CDR2 SVGAGI, per germline. This CDR3 is built from 13 residues. Germline trimming cut 7 bases from V and 3 bases from J; bases unmatched to any gene: 4. CDR3 sequence reads: CASKKQGDTEAFF. The DNA for the CDR3 is TGTGCCAGCAAGAAACAGGGGGACACTGAAGCTTTCTTT.

V gene TRBV9 combines with J gene TRBJ1-6; TRBD1 matches 8 bases. The germline V gene has CDR1 SGDLS and CDR2 YYNGEE. This CDR3 spans 16 amino acids. Trimming cost V 4 bases and J 9 bases; bases outside gene matches: 12. DNA for the CDR3: TGTGCCAGCAGCTCCAGTCCGGGACAGGCAATTTCACCCCTCCACTTT. It is translated as CASSSSPGQAISPLHF.

This clone has just a few counts. The V gene is TRBV5-6, the J gene TRBJ1-1; perhaps TRBD1 as D (6 bases). CDR1 and CDR2 (germline): SGHDT, YYEEEE. Trimming stripped 4 bases from V and 1 base from J, with 14 bases between. This CDR3 comprises 15 residues. CDR3 in DNA: TGTGCCAGCAGCACAATACAGGGAAGGAACACTGAAGCTTTCTTT. The encoded protein is CASSTIQGRNTEAFF.

As DNA, the CDR3 is TGTGCCAGCAGTGTGAGACAGGGTGGAGGCGGCTACACCTTC. This gives the protein CASSVRQGGGGYTF. The chain carries TRBV27 and TRBJ1-2, with TRBD1 matching 7 bases. Germline loops: CDR1 MNHEY, CDR2 SMNVEV (reference sequence). This CDR3 region has 14 residues. Unmatched junction bases numbered 11, after V lost 5 bases and J lost 8 bases.

The chain recombines TRBV18 with TRBJ1-5; 7 nucleotides match TRBD1. The CDR3 is 14 amino acids. Losses at the gene ends were 5 bases for V and 1 base for J; bases not matched to a gene: 2. Germline CDR1 and CDR2: KGHSH and LQKENI. As DNA, the CDR3 is TGTGCCAGCTCAGAGGGGGCAAGCAATCAGCCCCAGCATTTT. Translated, it gives CASSEGASNQPQHF.

This chain connects TRBV11-3 to TRBJ2-5; 7 bases match TRBD1. V shed 5 bases and J 2 bases; nucleotides not matched to a gene: 11. Germline V gene data show CDR1 as SGHNT and CDR2 as YENEEA. CDR3 length: 16 amino acids. For the CDR3, the DNA is TGTGCCAGCAGCATACGATTCACAGGGGTACAAGAGACCCAGTACTTC. Translation gives CASSIRFTGVQETQYF. Full variable domain (outside the CDR3, taken from reference TRBV11-3 and TRBJ2-5): EAGVVQSPRYKIIEKKQPVAFWCNPISGHNTLYWYLQNLGQGPELLIRYENEEAVDDSQLPKDRFSAERLKGVDSTLKIQPAELGDSAVYLCASSIRFTGVQETQYFGPGTRLLVL.

This chain connects TRBV9 to TRBJ2-5; no definite D call. Trimming pared 4 bases from V and 1 base from J, leaving 11 bases between. There are 14 residues in the CDR3. CDR1 and CDR2 from the germline V gene are SGDLS and YYNGEE. CDR3 amino acids: CASSHPGGQETQYF. Here the CDR3 DNA reads TGTGCCAGCAGCCACCCAGGTGGCCAAGAGACCCAGTACTTC.

The chain couples TRBV27 to TRBJ2-1; D is undetermined. The V and J ends lost 2 bases and 8 bases respectively, with 10 bases between them. CDR3 length: 13 amino acids. CDR1 and CDR2 from the germline V gene are MNHEY and SMNVEV (reference sequence). As DNA, the CDR3 is TGTGCCAGCAGTTTACGTCGAGGCGATGAGCAGTTCTTC. Translation: CASSLRRGDEQFF.

V is TRBV19 and J is TRBJ2-7, with 9 positions matching TRBD1. The germline V gene encodes CDR1 LNHDA and CDR2 SQIVND (reference sequence). V lost 4 bases, J lost 5 bases, and 9 bases stayed unmatched. This CDR3 region has 15 residues. CDR3 sequence reads: CASSTTGTGFHEQYF. Here the CDR3 DNA reads TGTGCCAGTAGTACGACCGGGACAGGGTTCCACGAGCAGTACTTC.

The chain links TRBV4-1 to TRBJ2-3; TRBD2 matches 7 bases. This CDR3 has 17 amino acids. The J segment lost 0 bases and the V segment lost 0 bases, leaving 6 bases of the junction unmatched. CDR1 is MGHRA and CDR2 is YSYEKL in the germline V gene. The CDR3 sequence is CASSQDPPSGSTDTQYF. Here the CDR3 DNA reads TGCGCCAGCAGCCAAGATCCCCCTAGCGGAAGCACAGATACGCAGTATTTT.